The 24 T cell receptor beta chains reported below all come from one sample, sequenced in a study of blood T cell repertoires in COVID-19. Assay: immunoSEQ multiplex PCR; the TCRdb copy retains only in-frame clones and omits some. Of 68,000 or so clones in the sample, approximately 92% were seen once. Sequencing input: peripheral blood. The receptors shown here come from a man aged 50 to 60 with acute or convalescent COVID-19.

This chain uses TRBV11-2 with TRBJ1-1, with 7 bases aligning to TRBD1. Germline V lookup: CDR1 SGHAT, CDR2 FQNNGV. J lost 3 bases, V lost 7 bases, and 11 bases had no gene match. The CDR3 extends over 15 amino acids. The CDR3 DNA follows: TGTGCCAGCACCCAACCCCGACAGGGAGACACTGAAGCTTTCTTT. This encodes CASTQPRQGDTEAFF.

The rearrangement uses TRBV9 and TRBJ1-2; D is unresolved. The germline gives CDR1 SGDLS, CDR2 YYNGEE. V shed 4 bases and J shed 1 base, with 14 bases lying between them. This CDR3 spans 15 amino acids. The CDR3 DNA is TGTGCCAGCAGCCCTCCTACCGGGGTTAACTATGGCTACACCTTC. Its protein is CASSPPTGVNYGYTF.

The V gene is TRBV4-1, the J gene TRBJ1-6, with D unresolved. This CDR3 spans 15 amino acids. CDR1 and CDR2 from the germline V gene are MGHRA and YSYEKL. Trimming took 6 bases from V and 10 from J, leaving 19 bases between them. The CDR3, as DNA: TGCGCCAGCAGACCCGGAGACTCAGAAGGCTCACCCCTCCACTTT. This encodes CASRPGDSEGSPLHF.

The rearrangement joins TRBV9 to TRBJ2-7, with TRBD2 identical over 10 bases. Germline loops: CDR1 SGDLS, CDR2 YYNGEE. V lost 0 bases to trimming and J lost 0 bases; unmatched junction nucleotides: 12. The CDR3 is 19 residues long. The CDR3 loop is CASSVVRTSGSSSSYEQYF. The CDR3 region has the DNA TGTGCCAGCAGCGTAGTCAGGACTAGCGGAAGTTCAAGCTCCTACGAGCAGTACTTC.

The chain recombines TRBV19 with TRBJ2-3, with 8 bases fitting TRBD1. This CDR3 contains 15 residues. Trimming took 3 bases from V and 4 from J; bases not matched to a gene: 6. Germline CDR1 and CDR2: LNHDA and SQIVND (reference sequence). In nucleotides, the CDR3 is TGTGCCAGTAGTATCCTGGACAGGGAATCAGATACGCAGTATTTT. As protein: CASSILDRESDTQYF.

This sequence joins TRBV5-6 and TRBJ2-3; 7 positions match TRBD2. The CDR3 is made up of 15 amino acids. Germline V gene lookup returns CDR1 SGHDT and CDR2 YYEEEE. Trimming removed 0 bases from V and 3 bases from J; junction bases left unmatched: 4. CDR3 nucleotide sequence: TGTGCCAGCAGCTTGGGCGGGAGTTGGACAGATACGCAGTATTTT. It is translated as CASSLGGSWTDTQYF.

J is TRBJ2-1 and V is TRBV7-3, with D perhaps matching TRBD2 (6 bases). The V end lost 4 bases, the J end lost 10 bases, and 20 bases lay between the germline ends. The CDR3 length is 15 residues. CDR1 is SGHTA and CDR2 is FQGTGA in the germline V gene. The chain's CDR3 is CASSSTLSDSGEQFF. The CDR3 region has the DNA TGTGCCAGCAGCTCCACCTTATCTGATAGCGGAGAGCAGTTCTTC.

A few counts support this clone. The CDR3 nucleotides are TGTGCCAGCAGCCCAACGAATGGGGGGTTCGGCACTGAAGCTTTCTTT. Amino acids: CASSPTNGGFGTEAFF. The chain links TRBV11-2 to TRBJ1-1, with D perhaps TRBD1 (5 bases). Trimming pared 5 bases from V and 4 bases from J, leaving 20 bases between. This CDR3 is 16 amino acids long. Looked up from germline, CDR1 is SGHAT and CDR2 is FQNNGV.

The CDR3 nucleotides are TGTGCCAGCAGCGGGGTGAGGAATTCACCCCTCCACTTT. It translates to CASSGVRNSPLHF. V usage is TRBV6-5 and J usage is TRBJ1-6; D unresolved. From germline, CDR1 is MNHEY and CDR2 SVGAGI. V was shortened by 6 bases and J by 7 bases, with 10 bases between the two germline ends. The CDR3 sequence is 13 residues long.

This clone showed up just once. The rearrangement joins TRBV27 to TRBJ2-5; possible D gene TRBD2, 5 bases. The length of the CDR3 is 14 residues. Germline assignment: CDR1 MNHEY and CDR2 SMNVEV (reference sequence). V was shortened by 7 bases and J by 2 bases, with 14 bases between the two germline ends. Written as DNA, the CDR3 is TGTGCCAGCAAGCCCAGACGGGAACAAGAGACCCAGTACTTC. It encodes CASKPRREQETQYF.

The genes are TRBV21-1 and TRBJ2-7; the table gives TRBD2 as D, unverified against the DNA. TRBV21-1 is a pseudogene. The CDR3 is 18 residues long. CDR3 DNA sequence: TGTGCCAGCAGCAAGGCGAAAAGACTAGCGGGAGCCATGACGTATCCGATCGTC. It specifies CASSKAKRLAGAMTYPIV.

The rearrangement uses TRBV19 and TRBJ2-2; 7 nucleotides match TRBD2. V lost 3 bases, J lost 7 bases, and 8 bases stayed unmatched. CDR3 length: 15 residues. Germline values: CDR1 LNHDA, CDR2 SQIVND (reference sequence). The DNA of the CDR3 is TGTGCCAGTAGTATGAGGCGGGAGTTGGGCGGGGAGCTGTTTTTT. It encodes CASSMRRELGGELFF.

This clone turned up a few times. The chain combines TRBV28 with TRBJ2-2; D not certain. CDR1 and CDR2 from the germline V gene are MDHEN and SYDVKM. V lost 6 bases and J lost 5, with 7 bases in between. The CDR3 runs 12 residues. The CDR3 region is CASRLLTGELFF. CDR3 sequence (DNA): TGTGCCAGCAGACTCTTGACCGGGGAGCTGTTTTTT.

The chain recombines TRBV29-1 with TRBJ1-4, with 7 bases aligning to TRBD1. This CDR3 has 12 amino acids. The V gene's germline CDR1 is SQVTM and CDR2 ANQGSEA. Unmatched junction bases numbered 7, after V lost 7 bases and J lost 8 bases. The CDR3 here is CSGGRGQEKLFF. The CDR3 DNA reads as TGCAGCGGGGGAAGGGGGCAAGAAAAACTGTTTTTT.

The chain couples TRBV2 to TRBJ1-2; D is possibly TRBD1 (6 bases). V gave up 6 bases and J gave up 9 bases, with 11 bases separating them. Germline loops: CDR1 SNHLY, CDR2 FYNNEI. The CDR3 runs 11 residues. Here the CDR3 reads CASRADRRYTF. As DNA, the CDR3 is TGTGCCAGCAGGGCCGACAGGCGCTACACCTTC.

The chain links TRBV5-1 to TRBJ1-5; 7 nucleotides align to TRBD1. Germline CDR1 and CDR2: SGHRS and YFSETQ. Germline trimming cut 2 bases from V and 7 bases from J; bases unmatched to any gene: 3. This CDR3 spans 13 amino acids. The CDR3 coding sequence is TGCGCCAGCAGCTTCCGAGGGGGCCAGCCCCAGCATTTT. It yields the protein CASSFRGGQPQHF.

The J gene is TRBJ2-5, the V gene TRBV19; TRBD1 is a possible D gene (5 bases). Germline CDR1 and CDR2: LNHDA and SQIVND (reference sequence). The CDR3 spans 18 residues. With 4 bases removed from V and 1 base from J, the gap between germline ends came to 22 bases. The CDR3 region is CASSRQGGGLYTQETQYF. The CDR3 DNA reads TGTGCCAGTAGTAGGCAGGGTGGCGGCCTATACACCCAAGAGACCCAGTACTTC.

This rearrangement joins TRBV7-2 to TRBJ2-2; 8 bases match TRBD1. The CDR3 has 18 amino acids. The germline CDR1 and CDR2 sequences are SGHTA and FQGNSA. The ends lost 1 base at V and 0 bases at J; junction bases unmatched: 7. CDR3 in DNA: TGTGCCAGCAGCTTAGGGAGCTGGGGACAGGCGAACACCGGGGAGCTGTTTTTT. It encodes CASSLGSWGQANTGELFF.

The table lists this clone with a count of one. The chain recombines TRBV18 with TRBJ2-7, with 8 bases fitting TRBD2. V lost 4 bases and J lost 3; bases outside the gene matches: 5. The germline V gene has CDR1 KGHSH and CDR2 LQKENI. CDR3 length: 14 residues. The CDR3: CASSRTSSIYEQYF. DNA of the CDR3: TGTGCCAGCTCACGGACTAGCTCCATCTACGAGCAGTACTTC.

The rearrangement joins TRBV19 to TRBJ2-2, with D possibly matching TRBD2 (6 bases). CDR1 LNHDA and CDR2 SQIVND come from the germline V gene (reference sequence). This CDR3 has 20 amino acids. Between the trimmed V and J ends, which lost 6 bases and 3 bases, there was a span of 29 bases. Here the CDR3 reads CASSPMVSGLVGRYTGELFF. In DNA, the CDR3 is TGTGCCAGTAGCCCGATGGTGTCGGGGCTAGTCGGGAGATACACCGGGGAGCTGTTTTTT. The variable domain in full, completed from reference TRBV19 and TRBJ2-2, reads DGGITQSPKYLFRKEGQNVTLSCEQNLNHDAMYWYRQDPGQGLRLIYYSQIVNDFQKGDIAEGYSVSREKKESFPLTVTSAQKNPTAFYLCASSPMVSGLVGRYTGELFFGEGSRLTVL.

The V gene is TRBV27, the J gene TRBJ2-5; the D gene is possibly TRBD1 (5 bases). Germline V CDR1 and CDR2: MNHEY, SMNVEV (reference sequence). Trimming pared 10 bases from V and 5 bases from J, leaving 20 bases between. This CDR3 region has 14 residues. The CDR3, as DNA: TGTGCCATCAAGGGGCAGGCTTTCTTTGAGACCCAGTACTTC. This codes for CAIKGQAFFETQYF.

This clone was counted a single time. CDR3 sequence reads: CASSQRGFANTGELFF. CDR3 sequence (DNA): TGTGCCAGCAGCCAAAGGGGATTCGCGAACACCGGGGAGCTGTTTTTT. The J gene is TRBJ2-2, the V gene TRBV14; maybe TRBD1 (5 bases). The germline CDR1 and CDR2 sequences are SGHDN and FVKESK. The CDR3 is made up of 16 amino acids. The germline V and J ends were trimmed by 2 bases and 0 bases, with 10 bases remaining between them.

A few counts support this clone. This chain connects TRBV9 to TRBJ1-4, with TRBD1 matching 7 bases. V was clipped by 3 bases and J by 8 bases; unmatched bases: 22. Germline lookup yields CDR1 SGDLS and CDR2 YYNGEE. The CDR3 extends over 19 amino acids. The CDR3 here is CASSDGAAGGHSSEEKLFF. The CDR3 DNA sequence: TGTGCCAGCAGCGATGGAGCGGCAGGGGGACACTCCTCAGAAGAAAAACTGTTTTTT.

The genes are TRBV12-3 or TRBV12-4 and TRBJ1-4; D uncertain. The V and J ends lost 6 bases and 8 bases respectively, with 13 bases between them. The CDR3 loop spans 13 amino acids. The CDR3 is CASSSEEGEKLFF. The CDR3 DNA sequence: TGTGCCAGCAGCTCCGAGGAGGGCGAAAAACTGTTTTTT.